The 18 T cell receptor beta chains listed next were all sequenced from one sample in a study of early T cells in non-severe SARS-CoV-2 infection. Each CDR3 protein is one row after TCRdb ran MiXCR on the 5' RACE reads. The sample includes some 37,000 distinct CDR3 sequences, 8.5% to 10% of them seen just once. The sequencing sample was made of whole blood. The source of these receptors is an adult who was a healthcare worker with PCR-confirmed SARS-CoV-2 infection or an uninfected control (not recorded which).

This clonotype was detected a few times. The chain couples TRBV29-1 to TRBJ1-2; possible D gene TRBD1, 5 bases. The CDR3 runs to 12 residues. V was cut by 7 bases and J by 4 bases, with 13 bases left in between. Per germline, CDR1 SQVTM and CDR2 ANQGSEA. In DNA, the CDR3 is TGCAGCGCAGGGAGGGACCTCTATGGCTACACCTTC. Protein: CSAGRDLYGYTF.

As to this clonotype: A read error may explain this, as a much larger clone is one base away. The chain recombines TRBV29-1 with TRBJ2-5; D not certain. Germline assignment: CDR1 SQVTM and CDR2 ANQGSEA. This CDR3 region has 14 residues. The CDR3 DNA reads as TGCTGCGTCGACCGGGTTCCTCTGAGGGAGACCCAGTACTTC. Translating gives CCVDRVPLRETQYF.

This clonotype was recorded many times. The chain has TRBV6-1 and TRBJ1-4, with 10 bases that match TRBD1. Germline V gene lookup returns CDR1 MNHNS and CDR2 SASEGT. Trimming at V came to 5 bases and at J to 0 bases, leaving 12 bases not matched to a gene. The CDR3 spans 19 residues. Written as DNA, the CDR3 is TGTGCCAGCAGTCAACACGCGGGACAGGGGATTACAACTAATGAAAAACTGTTTTTT. The encoded protein is CASSQHAGQGITTNEKLFF.

The chain recombines TRBV5-6 with TRBJ2-1; D gene unclear. CDR1 SGHDT and CDR2 YYEEEE come from the germline V gene. The CDR3 covers 12 residues. The germline V and J ends were trimmed by 2 bases and 9 bases, with 9 bases remaining between them. CDR3 sequence reads: CASSLLEPEQFF. As DNA, the CDR3 is TGTGCCAGCAGCTTACTGGAGCCTGAGCAGTTCTTC.

Many counts were recorded for this clonotype. The V call is TRBV5-5, the J call TRBJ2-1; 8 positions match TRBD2. Looked up from germline, CDR1 is SGHKS and CDR2 is YYEKEE (reference sequence). Trimming removed 7 bases from V and 4 bases from J; junction bases left unmatched: 10. CDR3 size: 15 residues. The CDR3 region has the DNA TGTGCCAGCGCCCGAACTAGCGGAGAATACAATGAGCAGTTCTTC. Residues: CASARTSGEYNEQFF.

The gene calls are TRBV7-6 and TRBJ2-3; D remains ambiguous. Germline V gene data show CDR1 as SGHVS and CDR2 as FNYEAQ. V was shortened by 7 bases and J by 1 base, with 15 bases between the two germline ends. The CDR3 loop spans 15 amino acids. CDR3 nucleotide sequence: TGTGCCAGCACCTCGGCGGTGTTGGGCACAGATACGCAGTATTTT. This encodes CASTSAVLGTDTQYF.

This clonotype has a count of ten or more. In DNA form, the CDR3 reads TGTGCCAGCAGCCAACAATCGGGGGGTTACAATGAGCAGTTCTTC. This sequence encodes CASSQQSGGYNEQFF. The rearrangement uses TRBV6-6 and TRBJ2-1; 7 nucleotides agree with TRBD2. CDR3 length: 15 residues. With V trimmed by 6 bases and J by 4 bases, 9 bases remained unmatched. The germline gives CDR1 MNHNY, CDR2 SVGAGI (reference sequence).

This clonotype was seen ten or more times. The rearrangement joins TRBV7-2 to TRBJ1-1; D perhaps matches TRBD1 (5 bases). The CDR3 runs to 11 residues. Germline values: CDR1 SGHTA, CDR2 FQGNSA. V lost 7 bases, J lost 7 bases, and 10 bases lay in between. The chain's CDR3 is CASKAGFEAFF. CDR3 DNA: TGTGCCAGCAAGGCAGGGTTTGAAGCTTTCTTT. Variable domain in full (rest from reference TRBV7-2 and TRBJ1-1): GAGVSQSPSNKVTEKGKDVELRCDPISGHTALYWYRQSLGQGLEFLIYFQGNSAPDKSGLPSDRFSAERTGGSVSTLTIQRTQQEDSAVYLCASKAGFEAFFGQGTRLTVV.

This clonotype was detected only a few times. DNA of the CDR3: TGTGCCAGTAGTACGGACAGGGCCTATGGCTACACCTTC. Protein product: CASSTDRAYGYTF. J is TRBJ1-2 and V is TRBV19; 8 positions agree with TRBD1. The CDR3 consists of 13 residues. Germline V lookup: CDR1 LNHDA, CDR2 SQIVND (reference sequence). V lost 4 bases to trimming and J lost 4 bases; unmatched junction nucleotides: 2.

The chain uses TRBV6-6 and TRBJ1-4, with D uncertain. The CDR3 totals 14 residues. With 1 base removed from V and 5 bases from J, the gap between germline ends came to 8 bases. CDR1 MNHNY and CDR2 SVGAGI come from the germline V gene (reference sequence). The CDR3 DNA reads TGTGCCAGCAGTTACTTCAAGGTCAATGAAAAACTGTTTTTT. It is translated as CASSYFKVNEKLFF.

There are many counts of this clonotype. The rearrangement joins TRBV7-2 to TRBJ1-6; 8 bases fit TRBD1. J gave up 7 bases and V 7 bases, and 9 bases lay outside the gene matches. Germline CDR1 and CDR2: SGHTA and FQGNSA. The CDR3 length is 15 residues. In DNA, the CDR3 is TGTGCCAGCAAAAACAGGGGGTTGAGGAATTCACCCCTCCACTTT. Protein: CASKNRGLRNSPLHF.

This clonotype has ten or more counts. The chain is built from TRBV7-2 and TRBJ1-1; D gene uncertain. The CDR3 extends over 13 amino acids. Germline loops: CDR1 SGHTA, CDR2 FQGNSA. V gave up 7 bases and J gave up 1 base, with 10 bases separating them. The CDR3 loop is CASTNPGNTEAFF. The CDR3 DNA follows: TGTGCCAGCACCAATCCTGGGAACACTGAAGCTTTCTTT.

In this sample, this clonotype turned up a few times. The chain has TRBV29-1 and TRBJ2-7; a possible D gene is TRBD1 (6 bases). V was pared by 6 bases and J by 3 bases, with 9 bases between. The CDR3 runs 11 residues. Germline values: CDR1 SQVTM, CDR2 ANQGSEA. CDR3 sequence (DNA): TGCAGCGTGCTGGACAGCTACGAGCAGTACTTC. It translates to CSVLDSYEQYF.

This clonotype was counted only a few times. The chain combines TRBV29-1 with TRBJ2-3; weak D call: TRBD2 (5 bases). Deletions cut 3 bases from V and 8 bases from J, with 12 bases between. Germline CDR1 is SQVTM and CDR2 is ANQGSEA. This CDR3 region has 12 residues. CDR3 region: CSVDVTAGTQYF. The CDR3 coding sequence is TGCAGCGTTGATGTGACGGCGGGTACGCAGTATTTT.

This clonotype has a handful of counts. The chain is built from TRBV20-1 and TRBJ2-4; TRBD1 is a possible D gene (5 bases). The CDR3 is 13 amino acids. The germline CDR1 and CDR2 sequences are DFQATT and SNEGSKA (reference sequence). The germline V and J ends were trimmed by 0 bases and 6 bases, with 9 bases remaining between them. CDR3 DNA: TGCAGTGCTAGAGACAGGGCATTAAACATTCAGTACTTC. It specifies CSARDRALNIQYF.

The chain links TRBV11-2 to TRBJ2-1, with 7 bases matching TRBD1. CDR3 length: 16 amino acids. The trim removed 4 bases at V and 9 bases at J, leaving 15 bases unmatched. Per germline, CDR1 SGHAT and CDR2 FQNNGV. CDR3 region: CASSSIMRQGDGEQFF. The CDR3 bases are TGTGCCAGCAGCTCAATTATGAGACAGGGTGATGGTGAGCAGTTCTTC.

Ten or more counts support this clonotype. The V gene is TRBV29-1, the J gene TRBJ1-1; 8 nucleotides match TRBD1. The germline V gene encodes CDR1 SQVTM and CDR2 ANQGSEA. The CDR3 is 13 amino acids. The trim removed 6 bases at V and 1 base at J, leaving 4 bases unmatched. The DNA for the CDR3 is TGCAGCGTGATGGGACAGGCGAACACTGAAGCTTTCTTT. It specifies CSVMGQANTEAFF. The full variable domain, in which reference TRBV29-1 and TRBJ1-1 provide the parts outside the CDR3, is SAVISQKPSRDICQRGTSLTIQCQVDSQVTMMFWYRQQPGQSLTLIATANQGSEATYESGFVIDKFPISRPNLTFSTLTVSNMSPEDSSIYLCSVMGQANTEAFFGQGTRLTVV.

This clonotype appeared many times. The V gene is TRBV6-2 or TRBV6-3, the J gene TRBJ2-1; D unclear. V was pared by 5 bases and J by 8 bases, with 16 bases between. Germline CDR1 reads MNHEY; CDR2 reads SVGEGT. The CDR3 has 14 residues. The CDR3 coding sequence is TGTGCCAGCAGTGAGGAGAGGCTCCCTGATGAGCAGTTCTTC. It is translated as CASSEERLPDEQFF.